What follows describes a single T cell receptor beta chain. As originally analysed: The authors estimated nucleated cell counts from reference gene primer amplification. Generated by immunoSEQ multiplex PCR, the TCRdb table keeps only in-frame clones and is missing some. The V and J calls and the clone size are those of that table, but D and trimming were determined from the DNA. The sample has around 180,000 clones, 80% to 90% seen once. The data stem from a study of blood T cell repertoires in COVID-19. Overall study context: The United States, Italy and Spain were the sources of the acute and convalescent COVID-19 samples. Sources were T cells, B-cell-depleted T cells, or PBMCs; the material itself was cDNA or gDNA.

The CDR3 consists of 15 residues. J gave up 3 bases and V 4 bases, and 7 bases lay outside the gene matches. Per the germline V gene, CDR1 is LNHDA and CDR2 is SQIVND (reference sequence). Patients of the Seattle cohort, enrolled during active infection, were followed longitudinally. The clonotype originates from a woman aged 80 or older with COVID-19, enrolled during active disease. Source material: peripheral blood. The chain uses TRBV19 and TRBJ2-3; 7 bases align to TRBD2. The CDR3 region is CASSNQAGETDTQYF. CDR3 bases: TGTGCCAGTAGTAACCAGGCGGGGGAAACAGATACGCAGTATTTT.